The entry that follows covers one T cell receptor (beta chain) sequence. The V gene's germline CDR1 is SGHTA and CDR2 FQGNSA. J was trimmed by 6 bases and V by 1 base; bases with no gene match: 10. This CDR3 comprises 17 residues. These data are taken from a study of cytomegalovirus exposure and HLA in healthy donors. Primers: 60 Vbeta forward and 13 Jbeta reverse. Generated by immunoSEQ multiplex PCR, the TCRdb table keeps only in-frame clones and is missing some. This table holds about 200,000 clones, roughly 80% found once. The TCR originated in a man younger than 45 in good health and CMV-seronegative. Sequences were obtained from PBMCs. This rearrangement joins TRBV7-2 to TRBJ2-3; 10 bases match TRBD2. In DNA, the CDR3 is TGTGCCAGCAGCTTAGTCTCGAGCGGGGGGGCGCGGGATACGCAGTATTTT. Residues: CASSLVSSGGARDTQYF.